This passage covers 24 T cell receptor beta chains from one sample sequenced in a study of T cell responses to AZD1222 COVID-19 vaccine. Assay: immunoSEQ multiplex PCR; the TCRdb copy retains only in-frame clones and omits some. The repertoire holds under 150,000 clones, with around 90% as singletons. The sample in question was peripheral blood, obtained on day 0 of AZD1222 vaccination. The receptors derive from an adult in good health.

The chain couples TRBV5-4 to TRBJ1-2; 8 positions agree with TRBD1. Trimming at V came to 5 bases and at J to 7 bases, leaving 10 bases not matched to a gene. The CDR3 runs to 14 residues. Germline V gene lookup returns CDR1 SGHNT and CDR2 YYREEE (reference sequence). The CDR3, as DNA: TGTGCCAGCAGATCCGAGCGGACAGGGTCTGGCTACACCTTC. Protein: CASRSERTGSGYTF.

The rearrangement joins TRBV6-5 to TRBJ1-6; 7 nucleotides agree with TRBD1. CDR1 MNHEY and CDR2 SVGAGI come from the germline V gene. This CDR3 contains 13 residues. V lost 5 bases to trimming and J lost 17 bases; unmatched junction nucleotides: 12. CDR3 DNA: TGTGCCAGCAGTCAACCACAGGGGATTGACGTCCACTTT. This gives the protein CASSQPQGIDVHF.

The V and J genes are TRBV5-1 and TRBJ1-2; D gene ambiguous. The V and J ends lost 0 bases and 4 bases respectively, with 13 bases between them. The CDR3 is 15 residues long. CDR1 SGHRS and CDR2 YFSETQ come from the germline V gene. CDR3: CASSLGEGGRYGYTF. The CDR3 region has the DNA TGCGCCAGCAGCTTGGGAGAGGGAGGCCGCTATGGCTACACCTTC.

The chain is built from TRBV7-2 and TRBJ1-1; 7 bases map to TRBD1. Germline values: CDR1 SGHTA, CDR2 FQGNSA. This CDR3 has 13 residues. The ends lost 3 bases at V and 10 bases at J; junction bases unmatched: 8. CDR3 in DNA: TGTGCCAGCAGCTTGGACAGGAGGGCAGGAGCTTTCTTT. Protein: CASSLDRRAGAFF.

This chain links TRBV7-2 with TRBJ1-2; a possible D gene is TRBD1 (5 bases). The CDR3 loop spans 15 amino acids. Trimming stripped 2 bases from V and 8 bases from J, with 18 bases between. Per germline, CDR1 SGHTA and CDR2 FQGNSA. DNA for the CDR3: TGTGCCAGCAGCTTAAAGGGTGGTGGGACGGTCGGCTACACCTTC. Protein product: CASSLKGGGTVGYTF.

The J gene is TRBJ2-1, the V gene TRBV7-8, with D possibly matching TRBD2 (5 bases). CDR1 and CDR2 from the germline V gene are SGHVS and FQNEAQ. Trimming cost V 2 bases and J 0 bases, with 14 bases left between them. CDR3 length equals 17 residues. CDR3 in DNA: TGTGCCAGCAGCTTATTTGAGGGAGTAAGCTCCTACAATGAGCAGTTCTTC. Translating it yields CASSLFEGVSSYNEQFF.

CDR3 region: CASSVEDAWALYGQYF. The CDR3 nucleotides are TGTGCCAGCAGCGTAGAGGACGCCTGGGCCCTCTACGGTCAGTACTTC. The V and J genes are TRBV9 and TRBJ2-7; no firm D call. The CDR3 totals 16 residues. The V end was cut by 0 bases, the J end by 10 bases, with 23 bases between. CDR1 is SGDLS, CDR2 YYNGEE, per germline.

The V call is TRBV7-9, the J call TRBJ1-4, with 11 bases lining up with TRBD1. The J segment lost 8 bases and the V segment lost 3 bases, leaving 5 bases of the junction unmatched. The CDR3 contains 15 residues. CDR1 and CDR2 (germline): SEHNR, FQNEAQ (reference sequence). The CDR3 is CASSFPGQGGEKLFF. The CDR3 nucleotides read TGTGCCAGCAGCTTTCCGGGACAGGGGGGAGAAAAACTGTTTTTT.

The V gene is TRBV7-9, the J gene TRBJ1-5; D gene uncertain. From germline, CDR1 is SEHNR and CDR2 FQNEAQ (reference sequence). The CDR3 extends over 14 amino acids. V lost 0 bases to trimming and J lost 0 bases, with 3 bases between them. CDR3 sequence: CASSLANSNQPQHF. The CDR3 DNA is TGTGCCAGCAGCTTAGCGAATAGCAATCAGCCCCAGCATTTT.

This sequence joins TRBV11-2 and TRBJ2-7; 9 positions agree with TRBD1. The CDR3 contains 14 residues. Germline trimming cut 6 bases from V and 7 bases from J; bases unmatched to any gene: 10. The germline CDR1 and CDR2 sequences are SGHAT and FQNNGV. The CDR3 coding sequence is TGTGCCAGCAGTCGACCCGGGACAGGGTGGGAGCAGTACTTC. Its protein is CASSRPGTGWEQYF.

The chain combines TRBV19 with TRBJ2-3; a weak D match, TRBD2 (5 bases). Looked up from germline, CDR1 is LNHDA and CDR2 is SQIVND (reference sequence). The CDR3 sequence is 12 residues long. V shed 3 bases and J shed 4 bases, with 5 bases lying between them. The CDR3 DNA reads as TGTGCCAGTAGTATGGAGGCAGATACGCAGTATTTT. This codes for CASSMEADTQYF.

V is TRBV5-1 and J is TRBJ2-3, with TRBD2 matching over 8 bases. The CDR3 runs 13 residues. V lost 6 bases to trimming and J lost 6 bases; unmatched junction nucleotides: 6. Germline lookup yields CDR1 SGHRS and CDR2 YFSETQ. The CDR3 protein is CASKWTSSDTQYF. The CDR3 nucleotides read TGCGCCAGCAAATGGACTAGCAGTGATACGCAGTATTTT.

The chain is built from TRBV14 and TRBJ1-2; no firm D call. The germline V gene has CDR1 SGHDN and CDR2 FVKESK. This CDR3 region has 15 residues. V dropped 2 bases and J dropped 5 bases, with 15 bases sitting between them. The CDR3 sequence is CASSQPTPGSYGYTF. CDR3 bases: TGTGCCAGCAGCCAACCGACACCCGGGAGTTATGGCTACACCTTC.

The genes are TRBV18 and TRBJ1-3; no clear D. CDR3 length: 17 residues. Germline-derived CDR1 and CDR2 are KGHSH and LQKENI. V was clipped by 3 bases and J by 0 bases, with 15 bases between them. The chain's CDR3 is CASSPMDPTFSGNTIYF. CDR3 DNA: TGTGCCAGCTCACCTATGGATCCCACCTTCTCTGGAAACACCATATATTTT.

The chain is built from TRBV7-8 and TRBJ1-4, with a weak D call TRBD1 (6 bases). Germline loops: CDR1 SGHVS, CDR2 FQNEAQ. The CDR3 contains 15 residues. Trimming left V 6 bases short and J 5 bases short, with 16 bases between. The CDR3 loop reads CASRPRGPKNEKLFF. CDR3 coding DNA: TGTGCCAGCAGGCCGCGGGGGCCGAAAAATGAAAAACTGTTTTTT.

The chain combines TRBV19 with TRBJ1-4, with 7 bases identical to TRBD1. The V gene end was trimmed by 4 bases and the J gene end by 3 bases; junction bases not matched to a gene: 5. Germline CDR1 LNHDA, CDR2 SQIVND (reference sequence). The CDR3 runs 15 residues. The CDR3 loop reads CASSTRQGSNEKLFF. In nucleotides, the CDR3 is TGTGCCAGTAGTACCAGACAGGGATCTAATGAAAAACTGTTTTTT.

V is TRBV27 and J is TRBJ1-1; a possible D gene is TRBD1 (6 bases). The CDR3 is made up of 13 amino acids. Trimming cost V 4 bases and J 5 bases, with 11 bases left between them. CDR1 and CDR2 (germline): MNHEY, SMNVEV (reference sequence). CDR3 in amino acids: CASSSTGNTEAFF. CDR3 sequence (DNA): TGTGCCAGCAGTTCAACAGGGAATACTGAAGCTTTCTTT.

The chain combines TRBV6-5 with TRBJ1-5; D gene uncertain. CDR3 length: 13 amino acids. Germline V gene sequence: CDR1 MNHEY, CDR2 SVGAGI. V shed 7 bases and J shed 3 bases, with 10 bases lying between them. CDR3 protein: CASNPQINQPQHF. CDR3 DNA: TGTGCCAGCAACCCCCAAATCAATCAGCCCCAGCATTTT.

V usage is TRBV2 and J usage is TRBJ1-5; D might be TRBD1 (5 bases). The CDR3 contains 15 residues. Germline V lookup: CDR1 SNHLY, CDR2 FYNNEI. With 5 bases removed from V and 5 bases from J, the gap between germline ends came to 16 bases. The CDR3, as DNA: TGTGCCAGCAGTCACGGGGCAGGAGGAGATCAGCCCCAGCATTTT. Translated, it gives CASSHGAGGDQPQHF.

The rearrangement links TRBV28 to TRBJ2-5, with unresolved D. Germline CDR1 reads MDHEN; CDR2 reads SYDVKM. The CDR3 extends over 13 amino acids. V lost 6 bases to trimming and J lost 4 bases, with 12 bases between them. The DNA for the CDR3 is TGTGCCAGCAGCGGATTAGAAGTAGAGACCCAGTACTTC. Translating gives CASSGLEVETQYF.

In DNA, the CDR3 is TGTGCCAGCAGACCGTCTGGGGCCAACGTCCTGACTTTC. This codes for CASRPSGANVLTF. The chain is built from TRBV12-3 or TRBV12-4 and TRBJ2-6; the D is unclear. The ends were cut back, 6 bases at V and 1 base at J, with 4 bases in the middle. The CDR3 is 13 residues long.

This clone was seen only once. The chain recombines TRBV7-2 with TRBJ2-1; tentative D call: TRBD2 (7 bases). V was pared by 4 bases and J by 2 bases, with 18 bases between. The germline CDR1 and CDR2 sequences are SGHTA and FQGNSA. The CDR3 length is 17 residues. CDR3 nucleotides: TGTGCCAGCAGCTCGGACGGCTCCGGGGGGCCCTACAATGAGCAGTTCTTC. Protein sequence: CASSSDGSGGPYNEQFF.

This sequence joins TRBV5-1 and TRBJ2-3; 7 nucleotides line up with TRBD1. V shed 5 bases, J shed 3 bases, and the junction held 3 bases outside the gene matches. The germline gives CDR1 SGHRS, CDR2 YFSETQ. The CDR3 contains 13 residues. CDR3 amino acids: CASRTGSTDTQYF. The CDR3 DNA reads as TGCGCCAGCAGGACAGGGTCGACAGATACGCAGTATTTT. Combining the CDR3 with reference TRBV5-1 and TRBJ2-3 gives the whole variable domain KAGVTQTPRYLIKTRGQQVTLSCSPISGHRSVSWYQQTPGQGLQFLFEYFSETQRNKGNFPGRFSGRQFSNSRSEMNVSTLELGDSALYLCASRTGSTDTQYFGPGTRLTVL.

The chain couples TRBV7-9 to TRBJ1-4; 8 bases are a match to TRBD1. Losses at the gene ends were 4 bases for V and 8 bases for J; bases not matched to a gene: 6. The V gene's germline CDR1 is SEHNR and CDR2 FQNEAQ (reference sequence). The CDR3 length is 14 residues. As DNA, the CDR3 is TGTGCCAGCAGCTCTGGACAGGGTGGGGAAAAACTGTTTTTT. This translates into CASSSGQGGEKLFF.